The present T cell receptor beta chain was sequenced within a study of PD-1 blockade in classical Hodgkin lymphoma. Turning to the study itself: The nivolumab dose that patients received was 3 mg/kg, given intravenously every 2 weeks.

No patient escaped relapse after autologous stem cell transplantation, and brentuximab vedotin exposure varied. Points from the study as a whole: TCR diversity at baseline was reported to be reduced in newly diagnosed patients relative to healthy donors. Anyone who began nivolumab under 1 year after ASCT was excluded.

The table came from immunoSEQ multiplex PCR; TCRdb's copy has only in-frame clones and leaves some out. The data hold about 99,000 clones, with roughly 79% observed a single time. Germline CDR1 LNHDA, CDR2 SQIVND (reference sequence). CDR3 length: 16 amino acids. Trimming at V came to 2 bases and at J to 6 bases, leaving 5 bases not matched to a gene. Remarks on this clone: Its matching antigen is unknown.

The sequence was collected from a human donor with classical Hodgkin lymphoma. J is TRBJ2-1 and V is TRBV19, with 12 positions matching TRBD1. This sample comprised peripheral blood mononuclear cells (PBMCs), obtained before the second cycle of nivolumab. The CDR3 reads CASSILLGQGANEQFF. The CDR3 DNA reads as TGTGCCAGTAGTATATTATTGGGACAGGGGGCCAATGAGCAGTTCTTC.